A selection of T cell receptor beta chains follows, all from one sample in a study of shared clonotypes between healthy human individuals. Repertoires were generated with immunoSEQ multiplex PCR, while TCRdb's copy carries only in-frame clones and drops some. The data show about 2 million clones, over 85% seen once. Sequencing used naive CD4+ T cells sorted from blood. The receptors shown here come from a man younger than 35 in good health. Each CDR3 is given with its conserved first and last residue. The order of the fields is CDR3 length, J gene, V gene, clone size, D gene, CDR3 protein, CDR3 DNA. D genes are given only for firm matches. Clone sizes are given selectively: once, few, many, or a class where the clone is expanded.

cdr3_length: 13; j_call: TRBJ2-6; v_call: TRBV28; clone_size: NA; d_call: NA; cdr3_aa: CASRTGGANVLTF; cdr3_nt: TGTGCCAGCAGAACCGGTGGGGCCAACGTCCTGACTTTC
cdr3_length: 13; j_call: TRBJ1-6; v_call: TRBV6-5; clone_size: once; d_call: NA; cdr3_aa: CACSWGGESPLHF; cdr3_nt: TGTGCCTGTTCGTGGGGAGGCGAGTCACCCCTCCACTTT
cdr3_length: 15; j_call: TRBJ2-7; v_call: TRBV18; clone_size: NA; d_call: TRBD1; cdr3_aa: CASSPGTGGTYEQYF; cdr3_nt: TGTGCCAGCTCACCTGGGACAGGGGGGACCTACGAGCAGTACTTC
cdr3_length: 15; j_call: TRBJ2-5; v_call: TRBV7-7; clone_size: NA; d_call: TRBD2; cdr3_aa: CASSLGLGKQETQYF; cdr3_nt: TGTGCTAGCAGCTTAGGACTAGGAAAACAAGAGACCCAGTACTTC
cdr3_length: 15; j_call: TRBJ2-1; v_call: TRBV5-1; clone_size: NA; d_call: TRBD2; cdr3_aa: CASSLVAGPYNEQFF; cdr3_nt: TGCGCCAGCAGCTTGGTAGCGGGGCCTTACAATGAGCAGTTCTTC
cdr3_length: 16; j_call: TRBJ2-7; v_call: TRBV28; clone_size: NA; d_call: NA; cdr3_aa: CASSNWEVQDFYEQYF; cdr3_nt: TGTGCCAGCAGTAATTGGGAGGTACAGGACTTCTACGAGCAGTACTTC
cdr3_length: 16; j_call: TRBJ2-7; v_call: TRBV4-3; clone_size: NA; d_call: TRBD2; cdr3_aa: CASSQATGTSAGEQYF; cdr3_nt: TGCGCCAGCAGCCAAGCCACCGGGACTAGCGCGGGCGAGCAGTACTTC
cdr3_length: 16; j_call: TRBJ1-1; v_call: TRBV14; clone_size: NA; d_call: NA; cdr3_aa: CASSQPSTAMNTEAFF; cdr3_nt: TGTGCCAGCAGCCAACCTTCGACAGCCATGAACACTGAAGCTTTCTTT
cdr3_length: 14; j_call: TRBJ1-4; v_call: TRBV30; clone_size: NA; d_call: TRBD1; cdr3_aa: CAWTRGQRNEKLFF; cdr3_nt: TGTGCCTGGACGAGGGGGCAGAGGAATGAAAAACTGTTTTTT
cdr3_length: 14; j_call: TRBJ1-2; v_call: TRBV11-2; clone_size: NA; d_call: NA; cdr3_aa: CASSSIPGDYGYTF; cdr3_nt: TGTGCCAGCAGCTCGATCCCTGGGGACTATGGCTACACCTTC
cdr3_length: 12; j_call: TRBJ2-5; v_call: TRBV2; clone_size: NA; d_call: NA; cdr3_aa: CASQLSQETQYF; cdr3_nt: TGTGCCAGCCAGCTCTCACAAGAGACCCAGTACTTC
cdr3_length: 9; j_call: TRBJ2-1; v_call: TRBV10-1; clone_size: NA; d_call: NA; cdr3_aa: CASPYEQFF; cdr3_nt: TGCGCCAGCCCTTATGAGCAGTTCTTC
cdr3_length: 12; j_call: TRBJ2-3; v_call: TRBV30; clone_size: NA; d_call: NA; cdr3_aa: CAWSLATDTQYF; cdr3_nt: TGTGCCTGGAGTTTAGCCACAGATACGCAGTATTTT
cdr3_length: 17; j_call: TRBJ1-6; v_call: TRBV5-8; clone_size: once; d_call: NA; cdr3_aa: CASSITAGQGLYSPLHF; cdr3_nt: TGTGCCAGCAGCATAACCGCAGGGCAGGGACTGTATTCACCCCTCCACTTT
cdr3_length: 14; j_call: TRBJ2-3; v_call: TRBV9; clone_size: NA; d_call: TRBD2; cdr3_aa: CASGSGRGADTQYF; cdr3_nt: TGTGCCAGCGGTAGCGGGAGGGGGGCAGATACGCAGTATTTT
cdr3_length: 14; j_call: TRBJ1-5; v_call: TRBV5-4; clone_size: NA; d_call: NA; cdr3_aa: CASSLWGNDQPQHF; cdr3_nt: TGTGCCAGCAGCCTCTGGGGGAATGATCAGCCCCAGCATTTT
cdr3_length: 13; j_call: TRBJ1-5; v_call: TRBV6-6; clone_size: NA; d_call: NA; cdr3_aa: CASSYSEHGPVHF; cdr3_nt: TGTGCCAGCAGTTACTCCGAACATGGGCCCGTCCATTTT
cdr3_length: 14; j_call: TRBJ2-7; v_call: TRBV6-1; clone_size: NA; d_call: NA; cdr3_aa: CASSEVGGPYEQYF; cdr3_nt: TGTGCCAGCAGTGAAGTTGGGGGTCCCTACGAGCAGTACTTC
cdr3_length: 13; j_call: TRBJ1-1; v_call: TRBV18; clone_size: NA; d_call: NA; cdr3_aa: CASSPKANTEAFF; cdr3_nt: TGTGCCAGCTCACCCAAGGCGAACACTGAAGCTTTCTTT
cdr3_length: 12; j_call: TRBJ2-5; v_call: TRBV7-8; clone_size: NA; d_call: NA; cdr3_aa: CASSFFRETQYF; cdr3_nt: TGTGCCAGCAGCTTTTTCCGAGAGACCCAGTACTTC
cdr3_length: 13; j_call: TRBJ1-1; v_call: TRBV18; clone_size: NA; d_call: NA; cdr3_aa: CASSDSMNTEAFF; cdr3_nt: TGTGCCAGCTCCGACAGTATGAACACTGAAGCTTTCTTT
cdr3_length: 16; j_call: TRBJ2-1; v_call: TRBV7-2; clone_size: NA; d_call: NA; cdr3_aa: CASSLRDQITYNEQFF; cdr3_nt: TGTGCCAGCAGCCTACGGGACCAAATAACGTACAATGAGCAGTTCTTC
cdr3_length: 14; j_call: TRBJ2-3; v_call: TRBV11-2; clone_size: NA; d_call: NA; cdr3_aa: CASSLGPGPDTQYF; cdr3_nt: TGTGCCAGCAGCTTAGGACCGGGGCCAGATACGCAGTATTTT
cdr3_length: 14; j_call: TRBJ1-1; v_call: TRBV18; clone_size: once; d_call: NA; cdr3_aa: CASSPQRANTEAFF; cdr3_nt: TGTGCCAGCTCACCACAGAGAGCGAACACTGAAGCTTTCTTT